Detailed here is one T cell receptor (beta chain). The Seattle site enrolled patients during active infection and followed them longitudinally. This record comes from a study of blood T cell repertoires in COVID-19. The authors' processing: Estimates of nucleated cell counts were drawn from the amplification of reference gene primers. Using immunoSEQ multiplex PCR, the repertoire was profiled, and TCRdb retains in-frame clones only, with some absent. That table gives V, J and clone size, and the DNA gave D and trimming. Found here are roughly 200,000 clones, 83% of them singletons; the top ten hold roughly 1.3%. Germline V gene lookup returns CDR1 LGHDT and CDR2 YNNKEL (reference sequence). The V gene lost 0 bases and the J gene lost 7 bases, with 15 bases spanning the gap. This CDR3 comprises 15 residues.

This clonotype originated in a woman between 25 and 40 years old with COVID-19, enrolled during active disease. The V call is TRBV3-1 (or the pseudogene TRBV3-2), the J call TRBJ2-5; D perhaps matches TRBD2 (5 bases). Sequencing was performed on peripheral blood. The CDR3 spells CASSQDGSHYGTQYF. CDR3 nucleotides: TGTGCCAGCAGCCAAGATGGGAGCCACTACGGGACCCAGTACTTC.